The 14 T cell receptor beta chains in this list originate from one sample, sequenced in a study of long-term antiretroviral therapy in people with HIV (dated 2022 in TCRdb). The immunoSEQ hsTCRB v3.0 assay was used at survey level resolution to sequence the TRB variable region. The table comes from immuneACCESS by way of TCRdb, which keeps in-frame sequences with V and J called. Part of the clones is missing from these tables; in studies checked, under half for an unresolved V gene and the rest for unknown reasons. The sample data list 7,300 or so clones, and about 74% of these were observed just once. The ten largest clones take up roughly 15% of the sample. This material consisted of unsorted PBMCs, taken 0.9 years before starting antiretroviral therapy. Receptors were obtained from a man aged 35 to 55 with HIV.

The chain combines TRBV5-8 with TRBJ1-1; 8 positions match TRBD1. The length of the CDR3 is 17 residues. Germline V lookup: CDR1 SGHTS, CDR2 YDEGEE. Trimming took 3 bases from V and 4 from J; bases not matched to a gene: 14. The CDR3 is CASSSPDRGRYRTEAFF. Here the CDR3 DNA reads TGTGCCAGCAGCTCGCCCGACAGGGGAAGATATCGCACTGAAGCTTTCTTT.

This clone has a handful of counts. The CDR3 is CASSFGGSSSYEQYF. CDR3 coding DNA: TGTGCCAGCAGCTTCGGAGGTTCCAGCTCCTACGAGCAGTACTTC. This rearrangement joins TRBV5-4 to TRBJ2-7; D is perhaps TRBD2 (5 bases). V dropped 2 bases and J dropped 0 bases, with 12 bases sitting between them. CDR1 is SGHNT, CDR2 YYREEE, per germline (reference sequence). This CDR3 contains 15 residues. Supplemented by reference TRBV5-4 and TRBJ2-7, the full variable domain reads ETGVTQSPTHLIKTRGQQVTLRCSSQSGHNTVSWYQQALGQGPQFIFQYYREEENGRGNFPPRFSGLQFPNYSSELNVNALELDDSALYLCASSFGGSSSYEQYFGPGTRLTVT.

The CDR3 spells CASSPSRTHRADEQFF. The CDR3 DNA reads as TGTGCCAGCAGCCCTTCGCGGACTCACCGGGCGGATGAGCAGTTCTTC. This chain joins TRBV21-1 and TRBJ2-1; the table calls TRBD2, which could not be checked here. TRBV21-1 counts as a pseudogene. The CDR3 extends over 16 amino acids.

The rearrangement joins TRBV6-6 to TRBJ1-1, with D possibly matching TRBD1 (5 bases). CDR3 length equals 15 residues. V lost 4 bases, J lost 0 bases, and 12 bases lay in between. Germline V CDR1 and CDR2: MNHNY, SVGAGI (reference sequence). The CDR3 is CASSLDTLLNTEAFF. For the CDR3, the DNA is TGTGCCAGCAGTTTGGACACCCTTTTGAACACTGAAGCTTTCTTT.

For the CDR3, the DNA is TGTGCCAGCAGCCAAACCCGACTCATTAACGAGCAGTTCTTC. This codes for CASSQTRLINEQFF. The genes are TRBV14 and TRBJ2-1; D gene unclear. CDR3 length: 14 amino acids. Trimming removed 2 bases at V and 10 bases at J, with 15 bases between. The germline V gene encodes CDR1 SGHDN and CDR2 FVKESK.

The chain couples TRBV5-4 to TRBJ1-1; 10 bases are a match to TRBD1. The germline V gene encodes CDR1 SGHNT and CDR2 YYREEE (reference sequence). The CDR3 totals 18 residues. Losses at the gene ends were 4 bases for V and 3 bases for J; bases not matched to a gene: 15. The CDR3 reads CASSHPPDRGLIDTEAFF. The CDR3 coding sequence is TGTGCCAGCAGCCACCCCCCTGACAGGGGGCTTATCGACACTGAAGCTTTCTTT.

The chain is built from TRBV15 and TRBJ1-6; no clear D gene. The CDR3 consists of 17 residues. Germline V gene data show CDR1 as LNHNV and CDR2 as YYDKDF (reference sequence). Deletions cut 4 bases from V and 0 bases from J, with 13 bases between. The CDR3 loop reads CATSTALESSYNSPLHF. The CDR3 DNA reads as TGTGCCACCAGCACCGCCTTGGAGAGCTCCTATAATTCACCCCTCCACTTT. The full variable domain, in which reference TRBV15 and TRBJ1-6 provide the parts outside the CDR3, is DAMVIQNPRYQVTQFGKPVTLSCSQTLNHNVMYWYQQKSSQAPKLLFHYYDKDFNNEADTPDNFQSRRPNTSFCFLDIRSPGLGDTAMYLCATSTALESSYNSPLHFGNGTRLTVT.

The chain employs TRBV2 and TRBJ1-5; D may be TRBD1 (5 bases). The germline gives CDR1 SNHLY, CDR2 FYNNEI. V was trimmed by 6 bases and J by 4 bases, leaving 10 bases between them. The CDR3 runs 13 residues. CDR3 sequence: CASSQGGNQPQHF. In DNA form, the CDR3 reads TGTGCCAGCAGCCAGGGTGGGAATCAGCCCCAGCATTTT.

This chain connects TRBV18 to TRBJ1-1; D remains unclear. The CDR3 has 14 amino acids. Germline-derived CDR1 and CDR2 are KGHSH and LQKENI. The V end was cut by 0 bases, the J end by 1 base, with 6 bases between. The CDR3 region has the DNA TGTGCCAGCTCACCACCGATAGGGAACACTGAAGCTTTCTTT. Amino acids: CASSPPIGNTEAFF.

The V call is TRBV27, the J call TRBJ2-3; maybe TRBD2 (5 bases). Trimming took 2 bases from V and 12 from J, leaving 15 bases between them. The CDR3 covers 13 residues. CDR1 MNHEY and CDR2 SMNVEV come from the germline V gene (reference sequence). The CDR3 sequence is CASSLTSLSGQYF. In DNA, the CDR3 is TGTGCCAGCAGTTTAACCAGTTTATCGGGACAGTATTTT.

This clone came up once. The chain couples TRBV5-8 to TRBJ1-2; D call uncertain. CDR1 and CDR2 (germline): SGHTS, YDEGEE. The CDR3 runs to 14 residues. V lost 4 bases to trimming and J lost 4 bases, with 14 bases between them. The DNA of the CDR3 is TGTGCCAGCAGCCCGGCCCGGGATCCCTATGGCTACACCTTC. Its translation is CASSPARDPYGYTF.

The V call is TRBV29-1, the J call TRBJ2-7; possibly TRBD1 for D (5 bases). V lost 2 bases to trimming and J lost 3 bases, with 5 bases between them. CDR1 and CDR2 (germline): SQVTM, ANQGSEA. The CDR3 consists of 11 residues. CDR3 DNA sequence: TGCAGCGTTGAAAGGGGCTACGAGCAGTACTTC. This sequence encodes CSVERGYEQYF.

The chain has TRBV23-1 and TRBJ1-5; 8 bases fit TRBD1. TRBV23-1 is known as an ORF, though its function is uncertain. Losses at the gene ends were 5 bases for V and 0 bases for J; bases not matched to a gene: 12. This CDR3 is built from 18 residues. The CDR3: CASSFRDRPSFSNQPQHF. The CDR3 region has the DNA TGCGCCAGCAGTTTCCGGGACAGGCCTTCTTTTAGCAATCAGCCCCAGCATTTT.

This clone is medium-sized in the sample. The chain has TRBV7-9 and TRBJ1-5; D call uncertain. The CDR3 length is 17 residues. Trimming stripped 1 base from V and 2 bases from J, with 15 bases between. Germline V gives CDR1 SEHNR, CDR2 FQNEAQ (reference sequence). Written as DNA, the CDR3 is TGTGCCAGCAGCTTAGGTCCCGACGCGAGGGGCAATCAGCCCCAGCATTTT. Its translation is CASSLGPDARGNQPQHF.